The 8 T cell receptor beta chains in this list originate from one sample, sequenced in a study of human T cells and chemical hapten exposure. Time point reported: pre-sensitization, week 0. Treatment defined: therapeutic diphenylcyclopropenone sensitization with weekly scalp DPC. Using its own MiXCR run on the RACE reads, TCRdb lists one record per CDR3 protein. The table has around 200,000 distinct CDR3 sequences, 30% seen once. The sample consisted of whole blood, taken in connection with sensitization to the hapten diphenylcyclopropenone (DPC). These receptors were obtained from a woman aged 25 to 39 with alopecia areata. Some clones in this sample may be carry-over from other donors' samples.

Worth noting for this clonotype: One end of the junction fails to match germline, which may point to a read error. Here the CDR3 DNA reads TGCGCCAGCAGCTTATGGACTAGCGGGGGCCCCAACTTC. Amino acid sequence: CASSLWTSGGPNF. The chain recombines TRBV5-1 with TRBJ2-5, with 13 bases aligning to TRBD2. This CDR3 contains 13 residues. Per the germline V gene, CDR1 is SGHRS and CDR2 is YFSETQ.

The chain uses TRBV9 and TRBJ2-3; D remains unclear. With 5 bases removed from V and 4 bases from J, the gap between germline ends came to 11 bases. Germline lookup yields CDR1 SGDLS and CDR2 YYNGEE. This CDR3 comprises 13 residues. The CDR3 nucleotides read TGTGCCAGCAGAAGCCACGAGGCAGATACGCAGTATTTT. As protein: CASRSHEADTQYF.

The V call is TRBV6-4, the J call TRBJ1-6, with D unclear. There are 14 residues in the CDR3. Per the germline V gene, CDR1 is MRHNA and CDR2 is SNTAGT. The V end lost 3 bases, the J end lost 7 bases, and 10 bases lay between the germline ends. The CDR3 loop reads CASSEGIHNSPLHF. For the CDR3, the DNA is TGTGCCAGCAGTGAAGGCATTCACAATTCACCCCTCCACTTT.

This clonotype was seen a handful of times. The rearrangement uses TRBV9 and TRBJ2-3; D is possibly TRBD1 (5 bases). This CDR3 is built from 15 residues. Trimming pared 1 base from V and 4 bases from J, leaving 13 bases between. Per germline, CDR1 SGDLS and CDR2 YYNGEE. CDR3 nucleotides: TGTGCCAGCAGCGTAAAAGTAGGGGATCCAGATACGCAGTATTTT. Translated, it gives CASSVKVGDPDTQYF.

The rearrangement links TRBV28 to TRBJ1-4; tentative D call: TRBD1 (5 bases). The CDR3 is 14 residues long. The germline CDR1 and CDR2 sequences are MDHEN and SYDVKM. V lost 5 bases and J lost 8, with 15 bases in between. The DNA of the CDR3 is TGTGCCAGCAGTCACACAGGAGGAGGAGAAAAACTGTTTTTT. Translated, it gives CASSHTGGGEKLFF.

The V and J genes are TRBV9 and TRBJ1-3; D might be TRBD1 (5 bases). The V end lost 1 base, the J end lost 0 bases, and 14 bases lay between the germline ends. Germline V CDR1 and CDR2: SGDLS, YYNGEE. The CDR3 is 17 residues long. CDR3 loop: CASSVTPEGLSGNTIYF. The CDR3 DNA follows: TGTGCCAGCAGCGTAACTCCAGAGGGACTCTCTGGAAACACCATATATTTT. The variable domain in full, with the rest retrieved from reference TRBV9 and TRBJ1-3, is DSGVTQTPKHLITATGQRVTLRCSPRSGDLSVYWYQQSLDQGLQFLIQYYNGEERAKGNILERFSAQQFPDLHSELNLSSLELGDSALYFCASSVTPEGLSGNTIYFGEGSWLTVV.

The sample holds one count of this clonotype. The chain links TRBV6-5 to TRBJ1-1; no clear D. The CDR3 has 15 amino acids. The ends were cut back, 2 bases at V and 1 base at J, with 11 bases in the middle. CDR1 and CDR2 from the germline V gene are MNHEY and SVGAGI. CDR3 DNA: TGTGCCAGCAGTTACGGCTCAGGATGGAACACTGAAGCTTTCTTT. Translating it yields CASSYGSGWNTEAFF.

A few counts support this clonotype. The chain couples TRBV7-2 to TRBJ2-7, with D perhaps TRBD2 (5 bases). With 0 bases removed from V and 6 bases from J, the gap between germline ends came to 12 bases. The V gene's germline CDR1 is SGHTA and CDR2 FQGNSA. The CDR3 is 14 residues long. Here the CDR3 DNA reads TGTGCCAGCAGCTTAGCTTCCGAGGGAACCGAGCAGTACTTC. This gives the protein CASSLASEGTEQYF. Complete variable domain (other parts from reference TRBV7-2 and TRBJ2-7): GAGVSQSPSNKVTEKGKDVELRCDPISGHTALYWYRQSLGQGLEFLIYFQGNSAPDKSGLPSDRFSAERTGGSVSTLTIQRTQQEDSAVYLCASSLASEGTEQYFGPGTRLTVT.